What follows is one TCR beta chain and its context. There is no known antigen for this receptor. Per-base quality was not reported, and no clone a single base away is much larger than it. The cohort consisted of approximately 670 healthy bone marrow donors. Cohort members were all nominally healthy when sampled, although unrecorded immune exposures were likely present. The donor was CMV seronegative and belonged to the group of 350 to 400 seronegative cohort members. A peripheral blood sample was provided by each donor, and peripheral blood mononuclear cells were used for TCR beta sequencing. The Qiagen DNeasy Blood Extraction Kit was used to extract genomic DNA from the blood cell samples. CDR1 and CDR2 (SGHRS, YFSETQ) derive from the germline V gene. V sheds 4 bases and J sheds 1 base, leaving 17 bases between their ends. The CDR3 contains 17 residues, cysteine and phenylalanine counted. Only the CDR3 portion is preserved as DNA: 51 bases, with reading frame beginning at the first base.

The data belong to a study of cytomegalovirus exposure and HLA in healthy donors (dated by TCRdb to the late 2010s). The study in broad terms: According to an earlier analysis of 550 to 700 of the donors, about 170 million T cells yielded approximately 120 million unique TCR beta sequences and around 300 Gb of sequence data. An early release covering about 600 HLA-typed donors comprised about 300 gigabases of sequencing data and tens of millions of unique TCR sequences. Of the roughly 400 genotyped donors, roughly 85% fell in the genetic ancestry cluster associated with self-reported Caucasian donors. The study aimed to test whether cataloging public T cell receptors could reveal signatures of past pathogen exposure. The study profiled the T cell repertoires of some 610 subjects by immunosequencing and related them to cytomegalovirus serostatus. Besides the first cohort of roughly 640 subjects, a separate validation cohort made up of 120 different subjects was used. High-throughput TCR immunosequencing, statistical association of individual TCRs with disease status, and machine learning were combined to predict cytomegalovirus infection status. To study patterns of TCR occurrence, a later analysis re-analyzed previously published TCR beta repertoires from 666 donors and added high-resolution HLA genotyping. Rather than using new phenotypic data, the later analysis identified candidate immune exposures from TCR beta sequences and from how often those sequences occurred across donors. An earlier analysis of some 500 of the donors applied high-throughput TCR beta sequencing to assess whether each TCR beta V gene segment acted as functional or pseudogenic. Alongside the repertoire data, information on donor age, sex, ethnicity and CMV serostatus was compiled. In a later genetic analysis, genome-wide SNP genotypes for about 65% of the roughly 670 donors were used, and that subset was treated as a discovery cohort. Every repertoire in the discovery cohort had been generated on one and the same sequencing platform. HLA typing covered class I and class II loci at four-digit resolution. The number of typed donors differed by locus: 629-630 for A, B, C, DRB1 and DQB1; 500 to 550 for DQA1; approximately 600 for DPA1; and about 470 for DPB1. Roughly 5 DR-DQ haplotypes were handled as single units for association and clustering, since linkage in the cohort was strong. Among over 350 genotyped donors of the cohort, an average of roughly 240,000 unique TCR beta nucleotide sequences were sequenced per donor, 15% to 20% of them non-productive.

The library was produced with the immunoSEQ multiplex PCR assay. The multiplex PCR relied on a mix of 60 forward primers for TCR Vbeta segments and 13 reverse primers for TCR Jbeta segments. Amplification of the CDR3 region of rearranged TCR beta genes was performed with a multiplex PCR assay on genomic DNA. The amplified TCR beta libraries were sequenced on the Illumina HiSeq System as 87-base-pair reads. As for how the authors treated the data: A later analysis tallied 80 million to 95 million unique TCR beta chains across the 640 or so repertoires, and some 12 million of those chains were shared by two or more donors. Raw reads were error-corrected and collapsed into unique sequences with a nearest-neighbor algorithm that merged closely related sequences to remove PCR and sequencing errors. V, D and J gene segments were assigned by aligning CDR3 sequences to IMGT reference sequences. For a sequence to be retained, at least a six-nucleotide match to both a V gene segment and a J gene segment was required. A rearrangement was called productive if the CDR3 had no stop codons and remained in frame with V and J, and every other rearrangement was called non-productive. CDR3 was defined by IMGT convention, running from the second conserved V-encoded cysteine to the conserved J-encoded phenylalanine. In an earlier analysis of approximately 500 of the donors, sequences lacking an unambiguous match to a single V gene segment were excluded. In an earlier analysis of about 590 of the donors, a V segment was called functional when productive rearrangements were above 56.7%, and segregating when the standard deviation between donors exceeded 5%. A statistical classification framework was developed to diagnose cytomegalovirus status using the catalog of TCR beta chain sequences. In a later analysis, V and J genes were assigned by comparing TCR nucleotide sequences against IMGT/GENE-DB human TR gene sequences. The TCRdist pipeline was used in a later analysis to assign CDR3 sequences and most-parsimonious VDJ recombination scenarios. In a later analysis, every TCR beta chain was defined by the combination of its CDR3 amino acid sequence and its V-gene family, and reads without a unique V-gene family were dropped. To address suspected cross-contamination and a sequencing artifact, a later analysis removed a few hundred highly shared, low-generation-probability nucleotide sequences. For each public chain, a later analysis derived a clonal expansion index from normalized ranks of inferred template counts within each repertoire. Generation probabilities in a later analysis came from a VDJ recombination model fitted to out-of-frame rearrangements, and those results were checked against IGoR. In a later analysis, TCR-TCR, TCR-HLA and TCR-CMV co-occurrence was scored with hypergeometric tests, and a repertoire-size bias correction was applied to TCR pairs. In a later analysis, false discovery rates were estimated by permuting HLA or CMV assignments 20 times. In a later analysis, co-occurring TCRs were grouped using DBSCAN, with TCRdist sequence similarity added in when clustering inside HLA-allele-positive subsets. For co-occurrence clustering, repertoires with fewer than 30,000 or more than 120,000 public chains were excluded, along with five repertoires with anomalous nucleotide sharing. This immuneACCESS table, as held by TCRdb, lists in-frame sequences with V and J called but not all clones. Of the missing ones, under half trace to an unresolved V gene in checked studies; the others have no known cause. V, J and clone size were drawn from that table, and D and trimming were deduced from the DNA. The sample profile shows about 100,000 clones; roughly 73% of them were found once. Together, the top ten hold 7.8% of the sample.

What the study reported, not specific to this receptor: The sequencing pipeline was judged likely to have produced a cluster of highly shared sequence variants as a technical artifact. A further reported finding was that TCR beta sequences accurately predicted the HLA-A and HLA-B alleles for most subjects in the first cohort. When HLA alleles, especially DR and DQ, strongly co-occurred, TCR associations were difficult to assign to individual alleles. The authors suggested that the approach could potentially be generalized to other disease states and immunological phenotypes. Presence/absence analyses assumed roughly uniform sequencing depth across donors, an assumption that may not hold. The study listed 170 or so TCR beta chains as associated with cytomegalovirus. A later analysis reported that several top co-occurrence clusters appeared linked to parvovirus B19, influenza, CMV and Epstein-Barr virus. This cohort had only TCR beta chains sequenced, and the lack of alpha or paired-chain data limited which features could be detected. Some IMGT-functional V segments, including TRBV6-2 and TRBV6-3, could not be told apart with the 87-base-pair reads, so those segments were excluded. Because counts were too low, roughly 16 rarely observed V segments, including chromosome 9 orphons, were left out of the earlier analysis of some 600 of the donors. A later analysis found that TCR association rates varied across HLA loci, with DRB1 alleles showing the most associated TCRs and HLA-C alleles the fewest. A later genetic analysis reported fewer N-insertions in productive TCRs among donors in an Asian-associated ancestry cluster than the roughly 620-donor mean. In vitro tests confirmed that a few of the cytomegalovirus-associated TCR beta chains recognize cytomegalovirus antigens. Because HLA typing was unavailable for some donors at each locus, only the typed subset was used in association tests. CMV serostatus was the only immune exposure information available for the cohort. The classifier was reported to diagnose cytomegalovirus status with high specificity and sensitivity in both the original and validation cohorts. A later analysis found that HLA-associated TCR beta chains were more clonally expanded and had lower generation probabilities than equally common non-associated chains. Correlated functional status among segregating V segments might reflect linkage disequilibrium, but an unknown experimental factor could not be ruled out. V-gene and J-gene trimming of TCR beta chains was associated with a missense DCLRE1C variant in a later genetic analysis, and the association was replicated in an independent cohort. Across donors, most TCR sequences were observed very rarely, whereas some public TCRs were present in many individuals. In a later analysis, some 17,000 TCR beta sequences were associated with specific HLA alleles at a false discovery rate of 0.05. Broadly in line with IMGT annotations, most TCR beta V segments showed up in productive rearrangements about 87% or about 30% of the time in an earlier analysis of approximately 640 of the donors. Most CMV-associated TCR beta chains appeared to be HLA-restricted in a later analysis, and the HLA associations seemed to be driven largely by CMV exposure.

This chain joins TRBV5-1 to TRBJ2-2, with a tentative D gene TRBD1 over 7 matching bases. This clonotype was sampled from a man aged 25 to 40 in good health and CMV-seronegative. Sequencing was done on a sample of PBMCs. The bases are TGCGCCAGCAGCCCCTTGACAGGGACTCGGAACACCGGGGAGCTGTTTTTT. This encodes CASSPLTGTRNTGELFF.